The 13 T cell receptor beta chains given below trace back to one sample, sequenced in a study of T-cell reconstitution after alpha-beta-depleted transplantation in children. The TCRbeta library was prepared with unique molecular identifiers. Using its own MiXCR run on the PCR reads, TCRdb lists one record per CDR3 protein. The sample lists 190,000 or so distinct CDR3 sequences; 13% to 15% were seen once. This specimen was PBMCs from the stem cell graft donor, taken from the stem cell graft. The source of these receptors is a human donor who donated a stem cell graft to a child with acute lymphoblastic leukemia.

In this sample, this clonotype turned up many times. This sequence joins TRBV12-3 or TRBV12-4 and TRBJ2-1, with D perhaps matching TRBD1 or TRBD2 (6 bases each). Trimming shortened V by 4 bases and J by 2 bases, and 12 bases separated the two germline ends. This CDR3 is built from 15 residues. The CDR3, as DNA: TGTGCCAGCAGTTCTGGCGGGGACACCTACAATGAGCAGTTCTTC. Amino acid sequence: CASSSGGDTYNEQFF.

This clonotype was seen repeatedly, ten times or more. CDR3 nucleotides: TGTGCCACCAGTGATAGTGGCAGGGCCCGGTACGAGCAGTACTTC. Translated, it gives CATSDSGRARYEQYF. The chain combines TRBV24-1 with TRBJ2-7; TRBD1 is a possible D gene (5 bases). The CDR3 extends over 15 amino acids. CDR1 KGHDR and CDR2 SFDVKD come from the germline V gene. The V and J ends lost 3 bases and 4 bases respectively, with 15 bases between them.

The V call is TRBV2, the J call TRBJ1-2, with D possibly being TRBD1 (5 bases). The CDR3 has 13 amino acids. V dropped 2 bases and J dropped 6 bases, with 10 bases sitting between them. Germline CDR1 is SNHLY and CDR2 is FYNNEI. The CDR3 loop reads CASSEQGLDGYTF. The CDR3 DNA reads TGTGCCAGCAGTGAACAGGGTCTTGATGGCTACACCTTC. Full variable domain (outside the CDR3, taken from reference TRBV2 and TRBJ1-2): EPEVTQTPSHQVTQMGQEVILRCVPISNHLYFYWYRQILGQKVEFLVSFYNNEISEKSEIFDDQFSVERPDGSNFTLKIRSTKLEDSAMYFCASSEQGLDGYTFGSGTRLTVV.

This clonotype occurred many times. J is TRBJ2-5 and V is TRBV12-3 or TRBV12-4; no firm D call. The CDR3 has 13 amino acids. Trimming removed 8 bases at V and 1 base at J, with 11 bases between. CDR3 in amino acids: CASSRVAQETQYF. CDR3 in DNA: TGTGCCAGCTCACGCGTAGCCCAAGAGACCCAGTACTTC.

This clonotype came up a few times. The V gene is TRBV9, the J gene TRBJ2-7; the match to TRBD2 covers 7 bases. Germline V CDR1 and CDR2: SGDLS, YYNGEE. J lost 3 bases, V lost 0 bases, and 9 bases had no gene match. The CDR3 is 16 amino acids. The CDR3, as DNA: TGTGCCAGCAGCGTAGGATCCTCGGGACTACTCTACGAGCAGTACTTC. Its protein product is CASSVGSSGLLYEQYF.

The chain links TRBV19 to TRBJ2-5, with TRBD1 as a possible D gene (5 bases). Germline-derived CDR1 and CDR2 are LNHDA and SQIVND (reference sequence). The CDR3 is 14 residues long. V was clipped by 3 bases and J by 8 bases, with 16 bases between them. The chain's CDR3 is CASSIDDSMVTQYF. The CDR3 DNA is TGTGCCAGTAGTATCGACGACAGCATGGTAACCCAGTACTTC.

The chain is built from TRBV7-9 and TRBJ2-1, with 11 bases that match TRBD1. V shed 5 bases, J shed 7 bases, and the junction held 10 bases outside the gene matches. Germline CDR1 is SEHNR and CDR2 is FQNEAQ (reference sequence). This CDR3 comprises 16 residues. The CDR3 nucleotides read TGTGCCAGCAGCGCCTCGGGACAGGGGGGAAGGAATGAGCAGTTCTTC. Translation gives CASSASGQGGRNEQFF.

The chain recombines TRBV11-1 with TRBJ2-1, with TRBD1 as a possible D gene (5 bases). The CDR3 runs to 19 residues. V lost 1 base and J 0 bases, leaving 19 bases between the germline ends. From germline, CDR1 is SGHAT and CDR2 FQDESV (reference sequence). CDR3 sequence reads: CASSLGFTARQSSYNEQFF. The CDR3 coding sequence is TGTGCCAGCAGCTTAGGATTTACAGCCCGACAGAGCTCCTACAATGAGCAGTTCTTC. Full variable domain (outside the CDR3, taken from reference TRBV11-1 and TRBJ2-1): EAEVAQSPRYKITEKSQAVAFWCDPISGHATLYWYRQILGQGPELLVQFQDESVVDDSQLPKDRFSAERLKGVDSTLKIQPAELGDSAMYLCASSLGFTARQSSYNEQFFGPGTRLTVL.

Details on this clonotype: Possible read error: a much larger clone is one base away. The V call is TRBV4-1, the J call TRBJ2-7; perhaps D is TRBD1 or TRBD2 (5 bases each). CDR3 length: 16 residues. CDR1 is MGHRA, CDR2 YSYEKL, per germline. The CDR3, as DNA: TGCGCCAGCAGCCAAGATACCTTGGGGGAGTCCTGCGAGCAGTACTTC. This encodes CASSQDTLGESCEQYF.

This clonotype has ten or more counts. The chain combines TRBV12-3 or TRBV12-4 with TRBJ2-5, with 11 bases lining up with TRBD2. This CDR3 comprises 15 residues. V lost 5 bases and J lost 5; bases outside the gene matches: 7. The CDR3 reads CASSRLAGGRETQYF. CDR3 sequence (DNA): TGTGCCAGCAGTCGGCTAGCGGGAGGACGGGAGACCCAGTACTTC.

V and J are TRBV29-1 and TRBJ2-5; D may be TRBD2 (6 bases). V was cut by 5 bases and J by 4 bases, with 11 bases left in between. Germline values: CDR1 SQVTM, CDR2 ANQGSEA. The CDR3 loop spans 12 amino acids. CDR3 coding DNA: TGCAGCGTTCGGGTGGGGGGAGAGACCCAGTACTTC. Amino acids: CSVRVGGETQYF.

This clonotype has ten or more counts. The chain carries TRBV9 and TRBJ2-3; 7 bases fit TRBD2. This CDR3 has 15 amino acids. Germline V lookup: CDR1 SGDLS, CDR2 YYNGEE. J was trimmed by 4 bases and V by 4 bases; bases with no gene match: 9. In nucleotides, the CDR3 is TGTGCCAGCAGCCCCCGTGGGCGGGAGCCAGATACGCAGTATTTT. Protein sequence: CASSPRGREPDTQYF. Full variable domain (rest looked up from reference TRBV9 and TRBJ2-3): DSGVTQTPKHLITATGQRVTLRCSPRSGDLSVYWYQQSLDQGLQFLIQYYNGEERAKGNILERFSAQQFPDLHSELNLSSLELGDSALYFCASSPRGREPDTQYFGPGTRLTVL.

This clonotype was seen ten or more times. The chain couples TRBV29-1 to TRBJ2-7; tentatively, D is TRBD2 (7 bases). Trimming took off 4 bases at V and 4 bases at J, with 14 bases between the two ends. This CDR3 is 13 amino acids long. Germline CDR1 reads SQVTM; CDR2 reads ANQGSEA. The CDR3 nucleotides are TGCAGCGTTGGTCGGGGGGCGAGATACGAGCAGTACTTC. Its translation is CSVGRGARYEQYF.